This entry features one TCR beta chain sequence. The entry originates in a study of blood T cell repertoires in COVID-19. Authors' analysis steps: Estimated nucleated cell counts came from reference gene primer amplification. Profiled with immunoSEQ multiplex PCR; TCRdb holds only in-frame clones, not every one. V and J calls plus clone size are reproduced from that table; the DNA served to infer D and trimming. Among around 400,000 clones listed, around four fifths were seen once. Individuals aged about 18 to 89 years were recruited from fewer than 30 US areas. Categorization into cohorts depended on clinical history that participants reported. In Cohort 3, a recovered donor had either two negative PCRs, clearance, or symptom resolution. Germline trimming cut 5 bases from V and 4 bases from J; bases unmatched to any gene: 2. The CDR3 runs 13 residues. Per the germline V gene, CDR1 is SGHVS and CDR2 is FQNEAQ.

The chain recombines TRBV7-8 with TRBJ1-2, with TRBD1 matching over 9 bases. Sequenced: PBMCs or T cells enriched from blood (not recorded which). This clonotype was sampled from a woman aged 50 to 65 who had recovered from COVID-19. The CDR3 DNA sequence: TGTGCCAGCAGCCCGACAGGGGGCTATGGCTACACCTTC. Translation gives CASSPTGGYGYTF.